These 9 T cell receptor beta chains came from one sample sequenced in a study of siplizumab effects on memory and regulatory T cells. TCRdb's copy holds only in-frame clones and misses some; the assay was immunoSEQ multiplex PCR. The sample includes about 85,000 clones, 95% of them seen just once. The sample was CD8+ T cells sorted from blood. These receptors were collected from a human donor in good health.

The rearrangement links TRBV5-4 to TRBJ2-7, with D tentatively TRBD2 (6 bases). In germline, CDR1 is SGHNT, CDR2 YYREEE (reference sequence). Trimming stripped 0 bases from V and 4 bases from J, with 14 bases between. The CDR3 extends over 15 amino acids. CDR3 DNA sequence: TGTGCCAGCAGCTTGGCCGCGGGGCCGCCTTACGAGCAGTACTTC. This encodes CASSLAAGPPYEQYF.

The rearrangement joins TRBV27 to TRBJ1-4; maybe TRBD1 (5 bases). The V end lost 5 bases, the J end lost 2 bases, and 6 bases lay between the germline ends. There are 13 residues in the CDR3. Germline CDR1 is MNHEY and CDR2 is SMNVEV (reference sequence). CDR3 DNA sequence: TGTGCCAGCAGTGGGACTACTAATGAAAAACTGTTTTTT. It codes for CASSGTTNEKLFF.

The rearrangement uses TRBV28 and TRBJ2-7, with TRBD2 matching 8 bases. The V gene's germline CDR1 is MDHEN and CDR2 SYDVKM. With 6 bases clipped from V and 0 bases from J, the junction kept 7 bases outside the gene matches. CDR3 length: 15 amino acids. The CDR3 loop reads CASSLTGTSSYEQYF. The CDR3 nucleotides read TGTGCCAGCAGCCTCACCGGGACTAGCTCCTACGAGCAGTACTTC.

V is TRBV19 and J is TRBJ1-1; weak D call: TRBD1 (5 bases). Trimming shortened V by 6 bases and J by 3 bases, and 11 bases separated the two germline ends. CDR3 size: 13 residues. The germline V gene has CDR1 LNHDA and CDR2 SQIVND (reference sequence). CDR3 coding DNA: TGTGCCAGTAGGAGAAGGGGTGACACTGAAGCTTTCTTT. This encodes CASRRRGDTEAFF.

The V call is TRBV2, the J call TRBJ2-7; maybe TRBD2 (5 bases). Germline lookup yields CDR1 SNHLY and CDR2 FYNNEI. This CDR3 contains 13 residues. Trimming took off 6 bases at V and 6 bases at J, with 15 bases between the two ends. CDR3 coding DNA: TGTGCCAGCAGCGAGGGCGACGCGACCGAGCAGTACTTC. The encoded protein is CASSEGDATEQYF.

CDR3 residues: CASSTGSYLYGYTF. The CDR3 DNA sequence: TGTGCCAGTAGCACCGGCAGTTACCTCTATGGCTACACCTTC. The chain uses TRBV19 and TRBJ1-2; D gene uncertain. The germline V gene encodes CDR1 LNHDA and CDR2 SQIVND (reference sequence). Trimming took off 6 bases at V and 4 bases at J, with 15 bases between the two ends. The CDR3 is made up of 14 amino acids.

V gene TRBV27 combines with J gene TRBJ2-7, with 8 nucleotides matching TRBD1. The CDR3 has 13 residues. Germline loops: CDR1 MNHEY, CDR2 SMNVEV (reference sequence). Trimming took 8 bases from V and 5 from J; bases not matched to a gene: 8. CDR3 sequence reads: CASADRGGHEQYF. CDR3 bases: TGTGCCAGCGCTGACAGGGGTGGGCACGAGCAGTACTTC.

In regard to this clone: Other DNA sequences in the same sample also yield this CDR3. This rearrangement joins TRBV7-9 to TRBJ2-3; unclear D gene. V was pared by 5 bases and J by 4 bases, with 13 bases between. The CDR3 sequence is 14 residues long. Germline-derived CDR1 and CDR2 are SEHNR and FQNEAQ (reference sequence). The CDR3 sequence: CASSSPRGPDTQYF. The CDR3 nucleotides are TGTGCCAGCAGCAGTCCAAGAGGCCCAGATACGCAGTATTTT.

CDR3 in amino acids: CASMPSERETGSADTQYF. CDR3 sequence (DNA): TGTGCCAGCATGCCTTCTGAGCGGGAGACAGGTTCGGCAGATACGCAGTATTTT. The genes are TRBV5-4 and TRBJ2-3; the match to TRBD2 covers 8 bases. CDR3 length equals 18 residues. V trimming: 6 bases; J trimming: 4 bases; junction bases outside the gene matches: 19. Germline assignment: CDR1 SGHNT and CDR2 YYREEE (reference sequence).